Below are 15 T cell receptor beta chains sequenced from a single sample in a study of blood T cells in healthy people across ages (dated by TCRdb to about 2015). The library was generated by 5' RACE. These reads were obtained on an Illumina HiSeq 2500. A second about 7 to 12 cycle PCR used a sample-barcoded 5' primer and a J-beta primer mix. The raw public reads went through TCRdb reprocessing: fastp at Q25, MiXCR clone calling, in-frame beta chains kept. Every CDR3 protein is listed once, alongside the most common genes and DNA of its rows. Counted in this sample were fewer than 1,000,000 distinct CDR3 sequences; around 50% of them appeared once. The ten top clones hold over 15% of the sample. Sequencing used blood. Receptors were obtained from an elderly man in good health.

The CDR3 region has the DNA TGTGCCAGCAGTGACCTAGCGGGACTAGCAGATACGCAGTATTTT. It translates to CASSDLAGLADTQYF. The chain carries TRBV2 and TRBJ2-3; 9 bases are shared with TRBD2. From germline, CDR1 is SNHLY and CDR2 FYNNEI. Losses at the gene ends were 3 bases for V and 4 bases for J; bases not matched to a gene: 5. The CDR3 spans 15 residues.

This chain links TRBV5-1 with TRBJ2-3; 8 bases map to TRBD1. Germline V lookup: CDR1 SGHRS, CDR2 YFSETQ. The ends lost 4 bases at V and 8 bases at J; junction bases unmatched: 15. There are 16 residues in the CDR3. The CDR3: CASSPQATGVRGTQYF. DNA of the CDR3: TGCGCCAGCAGCCCGCAGGCGACAGGGGTACGAGGTACGCAGTATTTT.

The chain has TRBV20-1 and TRBJ1-4; D remains ambiguous. The germline V gene has CDR1 DFQATT and CDR2 SNEGSKA (reference sequence). The CDR3 runs to 11 residues. The ends were cut back, 5 bases at V and 7 bases at J, with 8 bases in the middle. The DNA of the CDR3 is TGCAGTGCTGAAAAGGGTGAAAAACTGTTTTTT. Encoded protein: CSAEKGEKLFF.

As concerns this clonotype: Relative to the germline gene, one junction end is altered; a read error may explain this. The chain is built from TRBV12-3 or TRBV12-4 and TRBJ1-1; 9 bases are a match to TRBD1. The CDR3 is 16 amino acids. The CDR3 DNA is TGTGCCAGCAGCCCGGACAGGGGCTGGGGGAACACTGAAGTTTTCTTT. Translated: CASSPDRGWGNTEVFF.

This clonotype was observed at least ten times. V and J are TRBV28 and TRBJ1-5; D might be TRBD1 (5 bases). The CDR3 is made up of 14 amino acids. Per the germline V gene, CDR1 is MDHEN and CDR2 is SYDVKM. Trimming cost V 6 bases and J 7 bases, with 16 bases left between them. The CDR3 region has the DNA TGTGCCAGCAGGAGGACGGGACCTTGGCAGCCCCAGCATTTT. As protein: CASRRTGPWQPQHF. Combining the CDR3 with reference TRBV28 and TRBJ1-5 gives the whole variable domain DVKVTQSSRYLVKRTGEKVFLECVQDMDHENMFWYRQDPGLGLRLIYFSYDVKMKEKGDIPEGYSVSREKKERFSLILESASTNQTSMYLCASRRTGPWQPQHFGDGTRLSIL.

The chain has TRBV10-3 and TRBJ2-1; D tentatively reads TRBD1 or TRBD2 (5 bases each). The end of the DNA fits TRBJ2-7 better, so the J call may be wrong. CDR1 is ENHRY and CDR2 is SYGVKD in the germline V gene. CDR3 length: 14 amino acids. The CDR3 is CASKLRDGRCEQYF. Here the CDR3 DNA reads TGTGCCAGTAAACTCCGGGACGGCAGATGCGAGCAGTACTTC.

The V gene is TRBV12-3 or TRBV12-4, the J gene TRBJ1-5; 8 bases are a match to TRBD1. The ends lost 6 bases at V and 8 bases at J; junction bases unmatched: 9. The length of the CDR3 is 14 residues. The CDR3: CASRTTGASEPQHF. The DNA for the CDR3 is TGTGCCAGCAGGACGACAGGGGCTTCTGAGCCCCAGCATTTT.

The chain employs TRBV14 and TRBJ2-2, with 8 bases fitting TRBD2. The CDR3 sequence is 16 residues long. Germline CDR1 and CDR2: SGHDN and FVKESK. Trimming at V came to 3 bases and at J to 4 bases, leaving 7 bases not matched to a gene. CDR3 region: CASSHGQREFTGELFF. The CDR3 DNA is TGTGCCAGCAGCCATGGCCAGCGGGAGTTCACCGGGGAGCTGTTTTTT.

This clonotype was seen a few times. V and J are TRBV5-1 and TRBJ1-2; unclear D gene. Germline CDR1 and CDR2: SGHRS and YFSETQ. V was trimmed by 0 bases and J by 6 bases, leaving 12 bases between them. CDR3 length equals 14 residues. The chain's CDR3 is CASSLESGADGYTF. DNA for the CDR3: TGCGCCAGCAGCTTGGAATCGGGCGCCGATGGCTACACCTTC.

The chain uses TRBV12-3 or TRBV12-4 and TRBJ1-6, with D possibly being TRBD1 (5 bases). With 6 bases removed from V and 6 bases from J, the gap between germline ends came to 18 bases. The CDR3 is 16 residues long. This chain's CDR3 is CASSRNTGVGNSPLHF. CDR3 DNA sequence: TGTGCCAGCAGCCGAAATACAGGAGTTGGTAATTCACCCCTCCACTTT.

V is TRBV4-2 and J is TRBJ2-7; D not resolved. V lost 0 bases and J lost 5, with 14 bases in between. The germline CDR1 and CDR2 sequences are LGHNA and YNFKEQ. The CDR3 covers 15 residues. The CDR3 protein is CASSQDRHSGHEQYF. DNA for the CDR3: TGTGCCAGCAGCCAAGATCGACACTCCGGGCACGAGCAGTACTTC.

This clonotype was picked up a small number of times. The gene calls are TRBV7-2 and TRBJ2-3; 10 bases map to TRBD2. The ends lost 4 bases at V and 3 bases at J; junction bases unmatched: 4. Germline values: CDR1 SGHTA, CDR2 FQGNSA. The CDR3 has 15 amino acids. The CDR3 nucleotides read TGTGCCAGCAGCTCAGTTAGCGGGGGGACAGATACGCAGTATTTT. As protein: CASSSVSGGTDTQYF. Based on the CDR3 plus reference TRBV7-2 and TRBJ2-3, the full variable domain is GAGVSQSPSNKVTEKGKDVELRCDPISGHTALYWYRQSLGQGLEFLIYFQGNSAPDKSGLPSDRFSAERTGGSVSTLTIQRTQQEDSAVYLCASSSVSGGTDTQYFGPGTRLTVL.

In its sample, this clonotype was seen many times. This chain uses TRBV4-3 with TRBJ2-7; 7 nucleotides align to TRBD1. The CDR3 contains 15 residues. The germline CDR1 and CDR2 sequences are LGHNA and YSLEER. Germline trimming cut 2 bases from V and 3 bases from J; bases unmatched to any gene: 7. The CDR3 bases are TGCGCCAGCAGCCAAACCCGGACAGGACGCTACGAGCAGTACTTC. This encodes CASSQTRTGRYEQYF.

The chain has TRBV3-1 and TRBJ2-4, with 7 bases that match TRBD1. The J call may be faulty, since TRBJ2-7 better matches the DNA end. Germline CDR1 is LGHDT and CDR2 is YNNKEL (reference sequence). This CDR3 contains 16 residues. This chain's CDR3 is CASSQDPTGLVYEQYF. The CDR3 DNA reads TGTGCCAGCAGCCAAGATCCGACAGGGTTGGTCTACGAGCAGTACTTC.

At least ten counts were recorded for this clonotype. The genes are TRBV20-1 and TRBJ1-5; the match to TRBD1 covers 10 bases. Per germline, CDR1 DFQATT and CDR2 SNEGSKA (reference sequence). This CDR3 is built from 17 residues. The J segment lost 5 bases and the V segment lost 2 bases, leaving 12 bases of the junction unmatched. The CDR3 nucleotides are TGCAGTGCTAGACCGTCGAGACCAGGGACAGGGGATCAGCCCCAGCATTTT. Translation gives CSARPSRPGTGDQPQHF.